Listed here are 24 T cell receptor beta chains from one sample, sequenced in a study of cytomegalovirus exposure and HLA in healthy donors. 13 Jbeta primers and 60 Vbeta primers were used for the PCR. Using immunoSEQ multiplex PCR, the repertoire was profiled, and TCRdb retains in-frame clones only, with some absent. The sample includes around 94,000 clones, 77% of them seen just once. The sequencing sample was made of PBMCs. The receptors shown here come from a woman in her thirties or forties in good health and CMV-seronegative.

The V call is TRBV18, the J call TRBJ1-1, with a weak D call TRBD1 (6 bases). The V end lost 1 base, the J end lost 1 base, and 13 bases lay between the germline ends. This CDR3 is built from 16 residues. The germline V gene encodes CDR1 KGHSH and CDR2 LQKENI. CDR3 sequence: CASSPLAGVSNTEAFF. For the CDR3, the DNA is TGTGCCAGCTCACCACTCGCAGGGGTATCGAACACTGAAGCTTTCTTT.

The chain joins TRBV15 to TRBJ1-1, with a weak D call TRBD1 (6 bases). This CDR3 is built from 15 residues. Per germline, CDR1 LNHNV and CDR2 YYDKDF (reference sequence). The ends were cut back, 0 bases at V and 5 bases at J, with 13 bases in the middle. The CDR3 sequence is CATSRDRAGVTEAFF. DNA for the CDR3: TGTGCCACCAGCAGAGATCGGGCAGGGGTTACTGAAGCTTTCTTT.

This clone was recorded a few times. This CDR3 reads CASSLFLGLNNEQFF. The CDR3 nucleotides are TGTGCCAGCAGCTTGTTCCTGGGACTTAACAATGAGCAGTTCTTC. The V and J genes are TRBV5-8 and TRBJ2-1; D perhaps matches TRBD2 (6 bases). The V gene lost 1 base and the J gene lost 5 bases, with 13 bases spanning the gap. This CDR3 comprises 15 residues. Germline values: CDR1 SGHTS, CDR2 YDEGEE.

The genes are TRBV30 and TRBJ2-7, with 9 positions matching TRBD2. This CDR3 contains 14 residues. V lost 4 bases, J lost 3 bases, and 7 bases stayed unmatched. The germline V gene has CDR1 GTSNPN and CDR2 SVGIG (reference sequence). CDR3 sequence: CAWMSASGVYEQYF. As DNA, the CDR3 is TGTGCCTGGATGTCGGCTAGCGGGGTCTACGAGCAGTACTTC.

V gene TRBV27 combines with J gene TRBJ2-7, with unresolved D. Germline V gene lookup returns CDR1 MNHEY and CDR2 SMNVEV (reference sequence). Trimming left V 5 bases short and J 2 bases short, with 16 bases between. The CDR3 length is 15 residues. CDR3 sequence reads: CASSTPTRGTYEQYF. CDR3 DNA: TGTGCCAGCAGTACCCCGACGCGAGGAACCTACGAGCAGTACTTC.

This clone was seen only a few times. The chain uses TRBV12-5 and TRBJ2-1; 7 nucleotides align to TRBD2. Germline values: CDR1 LGHNT, CDR2 FRNRAP. The V segment lost 2 bases and the J segment 0 bases; nucleotides outside the gene matches: 16. CDR3 length: 20 residues. This CDR3 is CASGLILRRGLQYSYNEQFF. CDR3 DNA sequence: TGTGCTAGTGGTTTGATCCTTAGGCGGGGGTTACAGTACTCCTACAATGAGCAGTTCTTC.

Regarding this clone: The same CDR3 is also encoded by other DNA sequences in this sample. This chain links TRBV27 with TRBJ1-1; the D is unclear. Germline V CDR1 and CDR2: MNHEY, SMNVEV (reference sequence). Trimming took off 3 bases at V and 0 bases at J, with 5 bases between the two ends. The CDR3 is 13 residues long. The CDR3 spells CASSFQMNTEAFF. The CDR3 DNA reads as TGTGCCAGCAGTTTCCAGATGAACACTGAAGCTTTCTTT.

The chain recombines TRBV19 with TRBJ1-1; D is possibly TRBD1 (5 bases). V lost 8 bases, J lost 2 bases, and 18 bases lay in between. Germline assignment: CDR1 LNHDA and CDR2 SQIVND (reference sequence). The CDR3 has 15 amino acids. The CDR3 bases are TGTGCCAGTTCGAGTGTTAGCGGGGGAAACACTGAAGCTTTCTTT. Its protein is CASSSVSGGNTEAFF.

This clone was counted once. The chain joins TRBV7-9 to TRBJ2-5; D is uncertain. CDR3 length: 13 amino acids. Looked up from germline, CDR1 is SEHNR and CDR2 is FQNEAQ (reference sequence). The V end was cut by 6 bases, the J end by 4 bases, with 12 bases between. CDR3 residues: CASRGEVRETQYF. The CDR3 nucleotides read TGTGCCAGCAGAGGAGAGGTGAGAGAGACCCAGTACTTC.

V is TRBV4-1 and J is TRBJ2-2; 9 nucleotides match TRBD1. Germline V CDR1 and CDR2: MGHRA, YSYEKL. The V gene end was trimmed by 6 bases and the J gene end by 6 bases; junction bases not matched to a gene: 8. This CDR3 is 15 amino acids long. The CDR3 spells CASRMTGGLAGELFF. Here the CDR3 DNA reads TGCGCCAGCAGAATGACAGGGGGTCTGGCCGGGGAGCTGTTTTTT.

Only a few counts were recorded for this clone. The chain recombines TRBV2 with TRBJ1-4, with TRBD1 matching over 9 bases. The CDR3 loop spans 14 amino acids. Germline V gene lookup returns CDR1 SNHLY and CDR2 FYNNEI. The V segment lost 8 bases and the J segment 8 bases; nucleotides outside the gene matches: 9. This CDR3 is CASVNRGRDEKLFF. CDR3 in DNA: TGTGCCAGCGTAAACAGGGGGCGTGACGAAAAACTGTTTTTT.

The chain is built from TRBV5-1 and TRBJ2-7; perhaps TRBD2 as D (5 bases). CDR3 length: 15 amino acids. The V end lost 0 bases, the J end lost 3 bases, and 13 bases lay between the germline ends. The germline CDR1 and CDR2 sequences are SGHRS and YFSETQ. The CDR3 loop is CASSLEGETIYEQYF. In DNA form, the CDR3 reads TGCGCCAGCAGCTTGGAGGGAGAGACCATCTACGAGCAGTACTTC.

V and J are TRBV21-1 and TRBJ2-2; TRBD1 reflects the table's D call only, with no check against the DNA. TRBV21-1 is marked as a pseudogene. CDR3 length equals 15 residues. CDR3 coding DNA: TGTGCCAGCAGCAACGACAGAAGAAACACCGGGGAGCTGTTTTTT. The encoded protein is CASSNDRRNTGELFF.

The genes are TRBV5-8 and TRBJ1-1; D not resolved. With 2 bases removed from V and 5 bases from J, the gap between germline ends came to 7 bases. Germline values: CDR1 SGHTS, CDR2 YDEGEE. There are 12 residues in the CDR3. CDR3 bases: TGTGCCAGCAGCTTCCCGCGGACTGAAGCTTTCTTT. It is translated as CASSFPRTEAFF.

The chain recombines TRBV10-3 with TRBJ1-1, with a possible D match to TRBD1 (5 bases). Germline CDR1 is ENHRY and CDR2 is SYGVKD. This CDR3 contains 13 residues. V dropped 6 bases and J dropped 2 bases, with 10 bases sitting between them. CDR3 sequence: CAISTGPNTEAFF. CDR3 coding DNA: TGTGCCATCAGCACAGGACCCAACACTGAAGCTTTCTTT.

The chain uses TRBV5-1 and TRBJ2-5; D possibly corresponds to TRBD2 (6 bases). The CDR3 runs 15 residues. Germline CDR1 and CDR2: SGHRS and YFSETQ. Trimming took off 0 bases at V and 5 bases at J, with 14 bases between the two ends. The CDR3 DNA sequence: TGCGCCAGCAGCTTGGAGGGAGGTTCGAGGGAGACCCAGTACTTC. It encodes CASSLEGGSRETQYF. The full variable domain, rest sourced from reference TRBV5-1 and TRBJ2-5, is KAGVTQTPRYLIKTRGQQVTLSCSPISGHRSVSWYQQTPGQGLQFLFEYFSETQRNKGNFPGRFSGRQFSNSRSEMNVSTLELGDSALYLCASSLEGGSRETQYFGPGTRLLVL.

This chain joins TRBV18 and TRBJ1-2, with a possible D match to TRBD1 (6 bases). Deletions cut 0 bases from V and 6 bases from J, with 14 bases between. The germline CDR1 and CDR2 sequences are KGHSH and LQKENI. CDR3 length: 15 residues. For the CDR3, the DNA is TGTGCCAGCTCACCACCGGGGACACTGGGAGATGGCTACACCTTC. Translation gives CASSPPGTLGDGYTF. The whole variable domain, filled in from reference TRBV18 and TRBJ1-2, reads NAGVMQNPRHLVRRRGQEARLRCSPMKGHSHVYWYRQLPEEGLKFMVYLQKENIIDESGMPKERFSAEFPKEGPSILRIQQVVRGDSAAYFCASSPPGTLGDGYTFGSGTRLTVV.

The V call is TRBV5-1, the J call TRBJ2-7, with TRBD1 as a possible D gene (7 bases). This CDR3 spans 16 amino acids. CDR1 is SGHRS and CDR2 is YFSETQ in the germline V gene. The V and J ends lost 3 bases and 3 bases respectively, with 19 bases between them. DNA for the CDR3: TGCGCCAGCAGCTCAATCCCGCAGGGGGGAAGCTACGAGCAGTACTTC. This gives the protein CASSSIPQGGSYEQYF.

As DNA, the CDR3 is TGTGCCAGCAGTTTACTAGGACAGGGGGTTGGGGACGAGCAGTACTTC. Encoded protein: CASSLLGQGVGDEQYF. The V call is TRBV27, the J call TRBJ2-7; the match to TRBD1 covers 10 bases. CDR1 and CDR2 from the germline V gene are MNHEY and SMNVEV (reference sequence). J gave up 5 bases and V 2 bases, and 9 bases lay outside the gene matches. This CDR3 comprises 16 residues.

The genes are TRBV6-4 and TRBJ2-1; 11 nucleotides align to TRBD2. This CDR3 is built from 15 residues. Germline V gene data show CDR1 as MRHNA and CDR2 as SNTAGT. V shed 6 bases and J 6 bases; nucleotides not matched to a gene: 7. In DNA, the CDR3 is TGTGCCAGCAGCCTTAGCGGGGGGGCGAGCAATGAGCAGTTCTTC. Residues: CASSLSGGASNEQFF.

With regard to this clone: Given the absence of the conserved phenylalanine or tryptophan at the CDR3 end, a read error is likely. The DNA is left out, because the CDR3 cannot be placed on it with certainty; the CDR3 is given as TCRdb lists it. The chain uses TRBV30 and TRBJ1-2; TRBD1 is taken as the D call from the table, unchecked against the DNA. The germline V gene encodes CDR1 GTSNPN and CDR2 SVGIG (reference sequence). The CDR3 adds up to 12 amino acids, both ends counted. The chain's CDR3 is CAWSAGTYGYTV.

V is TRBV5-1 and J is TRBJ2-7; D might be TRBD1 (6 bases). Per germline, CDR1 SGHRS and CDR2 YFSETQ. Trimming pared 3 bases from V and 0 bases from J, leaving 13 bases between. The CDR3 length is 15 residues. The CDR3, as DNA: TGCGCCAGCAGCTCGGGACACCTAGGCTCCTACGAGCAGTACTTC. Translation gives CASSSGHLGSYEQYF.

The CDR3 protein is CASSPRQSNQPQHF. The CDR3 DNA sequence: TGTGCCAGCAGCCCCAGGCAGAGCAATCAGCCCCAGCATTTT. The V and J genes are TRBV7-9 and TRBJ1-5, with D unclear. The V and J ends lost 5 bases and 1 base respectively, with 9 bases between them. Germline V gene lookup returns CDR1 SEHNR and CDR2 FQNEAQ (reference sequence). The CDR3 has 14 amino acids.

The CDR3 region has the DNA TGTGCCAGCTCCTCCAGGGTTGGGGGACTGGGCAATCAGCCCCAGCATTTT. Protein sequence: CASSSRVGGLGNQPQHF. The chain employs TRBV27 and TRBJ1-5; TRBD1 might be the D (5 bases). The CDR3 is 17 amino acids. The V gene lost 8 bases and the J gene lost 2 bases, with 22 bases spanning the gap. CDR1 is MNHEY, CDR2 SMNVEV, per germline (reference sequence).